This TCR beta chain is from a study of cytomegalovirus exposure and HLA in healthy donors. The study, taken as a whole, reports: A link between a missense DCLRE1C variant and TCR beta V- and J-gene trimming emerged from a later analysis. The authors excluded some V segments, including TRBV6-2 and TRBV6-3, as indistinguishable. Later analysis indicated greater clonal expansion among HLA-associated TCR beta chains than among equally common other chains.

Worth noting for this clone: The antigen remains unidentified.

The PCR ran on 60 Vbeta and 13 Jbeta primers. Sequencing was performed with immunoSEQ multiplex PCR; in TCRdb, only in-frame clones are kept and a portion is missing. This sample carries roughly 57,000 clones, with around 11% going to the ten biggest clones. Germline loops: CDR1 SGDLS, CDR2 YYNGEE. Trimming cost V 0 bases and J 1 base, with 16 bases left between them. The CDR3 extends over 17 amino acids. The gene calls are TRBV9 and TRBJ1-2; tentative D call: TRBD1 (5 bases). What was sequenced was PBMCs. The clonotype comes from a man younger than 35 in good health and CMV-seropositive. This CDR3 is CASSVAPLTVLNYGYTF. DNA for the CDR3: TGTGCCAGCAGCGTAGCCCCTTTGACAGTCCTTAACTATGGCTACACCTTC. Full variable domain (outside the CDR3, taken from reference TRBV9 and TRBJ1-2): DSGVTQTPKHLITATGQRVTLRCSPRSGDLSVYWYQQSLDQGLQFLIQYYNGEERAKGNILERFSAQQFPDLHSELNLSSLELGDSALYFCASSVAPLTVLNYGYTFGSGTRLTVV.